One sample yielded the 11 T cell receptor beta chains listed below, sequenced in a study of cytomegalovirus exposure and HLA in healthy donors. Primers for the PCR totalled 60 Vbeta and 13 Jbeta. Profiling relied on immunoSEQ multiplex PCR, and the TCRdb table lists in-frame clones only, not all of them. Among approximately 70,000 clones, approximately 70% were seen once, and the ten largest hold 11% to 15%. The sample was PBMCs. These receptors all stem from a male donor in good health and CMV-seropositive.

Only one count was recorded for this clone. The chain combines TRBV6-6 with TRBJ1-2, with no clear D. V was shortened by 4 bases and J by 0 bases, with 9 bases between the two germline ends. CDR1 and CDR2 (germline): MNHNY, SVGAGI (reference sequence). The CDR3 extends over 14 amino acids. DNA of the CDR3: TGTGCCAGCAGTTCTCCCGGTACTAACTATGGCTACACCTTC. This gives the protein CASSSPGTNYGYTF.

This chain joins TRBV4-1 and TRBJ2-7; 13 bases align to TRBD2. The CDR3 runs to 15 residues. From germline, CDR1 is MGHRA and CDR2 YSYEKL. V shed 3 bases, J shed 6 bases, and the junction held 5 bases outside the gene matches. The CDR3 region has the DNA TGCGCCAGCAGCCAGGGGACTAGCGGGATCGGCGAGCAGTACTTC. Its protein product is CASSQGTSGIGEQYF.

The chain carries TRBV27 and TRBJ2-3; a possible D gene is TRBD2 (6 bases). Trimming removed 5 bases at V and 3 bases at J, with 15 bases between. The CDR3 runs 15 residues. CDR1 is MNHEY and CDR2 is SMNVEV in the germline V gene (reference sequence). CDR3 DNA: TGTGCCAGCAGTAACCGGGACTTAGGAACAGATACGCAGTATTTT. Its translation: CASSNRDLGTDTQYF.

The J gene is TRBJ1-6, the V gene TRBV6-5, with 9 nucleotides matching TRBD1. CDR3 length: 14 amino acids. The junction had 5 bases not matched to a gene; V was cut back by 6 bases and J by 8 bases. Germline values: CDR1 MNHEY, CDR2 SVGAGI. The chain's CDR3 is CASRGQGGYSPLHF. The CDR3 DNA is TGTGCCAGCAGGGGACAGGGTGGCTATTCACCCCTCCACTTT.

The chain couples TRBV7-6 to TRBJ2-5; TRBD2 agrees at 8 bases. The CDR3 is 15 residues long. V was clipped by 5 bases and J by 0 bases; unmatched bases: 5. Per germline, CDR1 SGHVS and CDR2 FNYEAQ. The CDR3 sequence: CASSARGGYQETQYF. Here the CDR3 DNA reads TGTGCCAGCAGCGCCCGCGGGGGGTACCAAGAGACCCAGTACTTC.

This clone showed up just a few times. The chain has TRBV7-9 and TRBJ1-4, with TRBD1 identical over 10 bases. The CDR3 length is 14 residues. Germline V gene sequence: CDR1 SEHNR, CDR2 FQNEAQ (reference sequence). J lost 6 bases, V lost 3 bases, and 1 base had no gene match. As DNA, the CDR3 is TGTGCCAGCAGCTTCGGGACAGGGGATGAAAAACTGTTTTTT. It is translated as CASSFGTGDEKLFF.

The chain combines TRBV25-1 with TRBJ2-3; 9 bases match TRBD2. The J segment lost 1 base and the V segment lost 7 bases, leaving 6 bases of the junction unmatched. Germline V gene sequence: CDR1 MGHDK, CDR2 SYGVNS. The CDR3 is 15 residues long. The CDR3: CASIQTSGRTDTQYF. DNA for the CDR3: TGTGCCAGCATCCAGACTAGCGGTCGCACAGATACGCAGTATTTT. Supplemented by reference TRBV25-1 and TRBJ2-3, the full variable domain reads EADIYQTPRYLVIGTGKKITLECSQTMGHDKMYWYQQDPGMELHLIHYSYGVNSTEKGDLSSESTVSRIRTEHFPLTLESARPSHTSQYLCASIQTSGRTDTQYFGPGTRLTVL.

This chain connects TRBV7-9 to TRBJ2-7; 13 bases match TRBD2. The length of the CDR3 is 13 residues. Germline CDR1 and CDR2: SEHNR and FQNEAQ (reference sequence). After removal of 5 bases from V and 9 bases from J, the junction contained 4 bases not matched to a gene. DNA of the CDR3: TGTGCCAGCAGCACTAGCGGGGGGGATGTGCAGTACTTC. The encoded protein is CASSTSGGDVQYF.

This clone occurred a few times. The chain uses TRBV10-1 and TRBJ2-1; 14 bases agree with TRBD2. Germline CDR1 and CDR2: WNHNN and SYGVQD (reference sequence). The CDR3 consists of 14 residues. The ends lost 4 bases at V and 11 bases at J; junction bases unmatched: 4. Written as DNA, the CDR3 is TGCGCCAGCAGTGGACTAGCGGGAGGGATTCAGCAGTTCTTC. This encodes CASSGLAGGIQQFF.

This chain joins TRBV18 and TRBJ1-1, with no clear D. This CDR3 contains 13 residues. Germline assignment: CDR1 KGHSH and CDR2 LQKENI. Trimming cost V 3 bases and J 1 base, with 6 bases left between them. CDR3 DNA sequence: TGTGCCAGCTCACCTACGAGGAACACTGAAGCTTTCTTT. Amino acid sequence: CASSPTRNTEAFF.

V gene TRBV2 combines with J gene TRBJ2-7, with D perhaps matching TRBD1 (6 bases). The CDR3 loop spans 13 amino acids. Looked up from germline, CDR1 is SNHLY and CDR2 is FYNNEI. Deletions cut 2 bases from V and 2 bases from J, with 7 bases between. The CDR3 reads CASSEQGTYEQYF. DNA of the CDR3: TGTGCCAGCAGTGAACAGGGGACCTACGAGCAGTACTTC.